This T cell receptor (beta chain) appears in the sequencing data of a study of neoadjuvant anti-PD-1 for oral cavity cancer. Assay: immunoSEQ multiplex PCR; the TCRdb copy retains only in-frame clones and omits some. Among over 11,000 clones listed, 65% to 80% were seen once. The study, taken as a whole, reports: TCR analyses covered only a few patients per response group. Non-responders to neoadjuvant nivolumab had significantly more clonal PBMC T cells than responders.

The CDR3 is 14 residues long. Germline V gene lookup returns CDR1 ENHRY and CDR2 SYGVKD. The ends lost 11 bases at V and 2 bases at J; junction bases unmatched: 9. Noted time point: after neoadjuvant nivolumab, at surgical resection. Worth noting for this clone: Its specificity is not known.

This TCR was recovered from a person aged 40 to 85 with oral cavity squamous cell carcinoma. This chain links TRBV10-3 with TRBJ2-3, with 8 bases identical to TRBD2. Sequencing was performed on PBMCs, taken after nivolumab (anti-PD-1) treatment. The CDR3 bases are TGTGCCTCCCAACTAGCGGCATACACAGATACGCAGTATTTT. Its translation: CASQLAAYTDTQYF.